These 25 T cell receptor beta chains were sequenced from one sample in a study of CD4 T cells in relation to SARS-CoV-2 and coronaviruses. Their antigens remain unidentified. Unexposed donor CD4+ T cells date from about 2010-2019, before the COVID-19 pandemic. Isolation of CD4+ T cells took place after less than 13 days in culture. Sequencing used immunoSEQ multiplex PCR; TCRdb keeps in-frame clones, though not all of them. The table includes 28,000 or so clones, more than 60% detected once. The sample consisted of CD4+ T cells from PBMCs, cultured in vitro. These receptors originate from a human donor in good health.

Here the CDR3 reads CASSLEGTSGYEQYF. The CDR3 region has the DNA TGTGCCAGCAGCTTAGAGGGGACTAGTGGTTACGAGCAGTACTTC. V usage is TRBV7-2 and J usage is TRBJ2-7; TRBD2 aligns across 8 bases. The junction had 6 bases not matched to a gene; V was cut back by 1 base and J by 4 bases. The CDR3 is 15 residues long. Germline V lookup: CDR1 SGHTA, CDR2 FQGNSA.

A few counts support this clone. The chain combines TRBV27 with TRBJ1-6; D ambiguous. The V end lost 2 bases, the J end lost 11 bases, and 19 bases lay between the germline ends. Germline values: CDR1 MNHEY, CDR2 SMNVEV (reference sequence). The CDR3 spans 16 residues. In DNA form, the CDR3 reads TGTGCCAGCAGTTTAGATGCCGGCAGGATCCGAACACCCCTCCACTTT. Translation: CASSLDAGRIRTPLHF.

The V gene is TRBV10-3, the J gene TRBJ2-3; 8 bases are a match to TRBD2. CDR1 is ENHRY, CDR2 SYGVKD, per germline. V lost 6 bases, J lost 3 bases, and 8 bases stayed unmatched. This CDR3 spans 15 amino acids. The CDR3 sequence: CAISGGSGGTDTQYF. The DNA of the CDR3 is TGTGCCATCAGCGGGGGCAGCGGGGGAACAGATACGCAGTATTTT.

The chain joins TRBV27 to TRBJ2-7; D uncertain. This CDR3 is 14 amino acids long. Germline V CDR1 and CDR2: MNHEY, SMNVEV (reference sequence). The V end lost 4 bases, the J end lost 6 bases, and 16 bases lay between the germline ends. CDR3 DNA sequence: TGTGCCAGCAGTTGGACGTCCCGCTTGGGCGAGCAGTACTTC. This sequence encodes CASSWTSRLGEQYF.

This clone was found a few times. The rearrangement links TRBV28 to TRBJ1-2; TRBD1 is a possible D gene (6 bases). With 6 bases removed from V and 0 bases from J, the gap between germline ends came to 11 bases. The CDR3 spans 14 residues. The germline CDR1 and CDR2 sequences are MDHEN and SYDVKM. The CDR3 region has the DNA TGTGCCAGCAGACCGGGACACTCTAACTATGGCTACACCTTC. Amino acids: CASRPGHSNYGYTF.

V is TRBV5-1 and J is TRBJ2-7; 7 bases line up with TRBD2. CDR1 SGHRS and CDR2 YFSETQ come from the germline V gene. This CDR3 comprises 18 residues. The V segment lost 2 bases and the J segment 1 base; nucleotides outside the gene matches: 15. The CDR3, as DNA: TGCGCCAGCAGCTTAGATTTATCGCCCCGAGCGGGATCCTACGAGCAGTACTTC. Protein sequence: CASSLDLSPRAGSYEQYF.

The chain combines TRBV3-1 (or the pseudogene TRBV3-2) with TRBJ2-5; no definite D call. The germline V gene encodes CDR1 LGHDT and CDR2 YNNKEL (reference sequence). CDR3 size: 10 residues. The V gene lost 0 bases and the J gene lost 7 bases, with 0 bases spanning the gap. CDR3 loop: CASSQETQYF. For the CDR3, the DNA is TGTGCCAGCAGCCAAGAGACCCAGTACTTC.

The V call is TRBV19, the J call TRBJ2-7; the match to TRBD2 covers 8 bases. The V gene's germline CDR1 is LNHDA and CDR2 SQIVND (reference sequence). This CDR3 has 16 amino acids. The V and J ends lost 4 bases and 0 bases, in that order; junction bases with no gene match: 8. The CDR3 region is CASSTRGGSNSYEQYF. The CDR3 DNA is TGTGCCAGTAGTACCCGGGGGGGGTCGAACTCCTACGAGCAGTACTTC. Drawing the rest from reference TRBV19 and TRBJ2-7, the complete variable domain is DGGITQSPKYLFRKEGQNVTLSCEQNLNHDAMYWYRQDPGQGLRLIYYSQIVNDFQKGDIAEGYSVSREKKESFPLTVTSAQKNPTAFYLCASSTRGGSNSYEQYFGPGTRLTVT.

The CDR3 DNA reads as TGTGCCAGCAGTTTCCTAGCGGGAGACGAGCAGTACTTC. It specifies CASSFLAGDEQYF. The genes are TRBV27 and TRBJ2-7, with TRBD2 matching 10 bases. The CDR3 loop spans 13 amino acids. V lost 3 bases and J lost 5; bases outside the gene matches: 1. Germline V gene lookup returns CDR1 MNHEY and CDR2 SMNVEV (reference sequence).

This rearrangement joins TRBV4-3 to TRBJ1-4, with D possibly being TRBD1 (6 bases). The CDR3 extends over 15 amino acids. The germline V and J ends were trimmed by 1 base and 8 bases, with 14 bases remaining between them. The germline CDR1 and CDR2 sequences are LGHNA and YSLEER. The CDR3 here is CASSQVGGAEEKLFF. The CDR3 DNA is TGCGCCAGCAGCCAAGTGGGGGGGGCCGAGGAAAAACTGTTTTTT.

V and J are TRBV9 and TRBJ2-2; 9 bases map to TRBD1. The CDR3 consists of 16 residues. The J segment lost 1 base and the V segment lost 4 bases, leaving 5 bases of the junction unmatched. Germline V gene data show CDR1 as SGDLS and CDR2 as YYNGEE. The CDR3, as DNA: TGTGCCAGCAGCCAAGGACAGGGGTGGAACACCGGGGAGCTGTTTTTT. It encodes CASSQGQGWNTGELFF.

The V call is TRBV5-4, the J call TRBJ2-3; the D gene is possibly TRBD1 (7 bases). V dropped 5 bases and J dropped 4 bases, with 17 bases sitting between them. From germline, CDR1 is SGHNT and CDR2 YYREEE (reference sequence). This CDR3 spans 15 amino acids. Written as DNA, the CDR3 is TGTGCCAGCAGACCAGGGGGAGGCGGCGCAGATACGCAGTATTTT. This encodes CASRPGGGGADTQYF.

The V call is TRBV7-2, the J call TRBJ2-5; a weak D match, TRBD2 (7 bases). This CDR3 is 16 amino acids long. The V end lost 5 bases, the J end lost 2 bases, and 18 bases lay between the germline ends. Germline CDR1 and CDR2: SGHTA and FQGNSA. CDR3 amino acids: CASSPQRGARQETQYF. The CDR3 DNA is TGTGCCAGCAGCCCCCAACGGGGGGCGCGACAAGAGACCCAGTACTTC.

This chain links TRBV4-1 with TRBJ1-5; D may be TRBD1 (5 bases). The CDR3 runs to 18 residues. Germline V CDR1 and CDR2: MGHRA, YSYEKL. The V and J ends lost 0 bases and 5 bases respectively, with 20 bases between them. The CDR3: CASSQEVPQASYDQPQHF. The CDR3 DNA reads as TGCGCCAGCAGCCAAGAGGTCCCACAGGCATCTTACGATCAGCCCCAGCATTTT.

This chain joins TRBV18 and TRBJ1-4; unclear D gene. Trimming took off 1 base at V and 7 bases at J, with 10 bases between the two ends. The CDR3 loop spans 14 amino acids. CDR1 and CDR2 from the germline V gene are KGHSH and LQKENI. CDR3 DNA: TGTGCCAGCTCACCACAGGGAGGCGGTGAAAAACTGTTTTTT. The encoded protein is CASSPQGGGEKLFF.

The CDR3 coding sequence is TGCGCCAGCAGCTTCGGTTCTACCTACAATGAGCAGTTCTTC. Its protein is CASSFGSTYNEQFF. The chain uses TRBV5-1 and TRBJ2-1; no clear D gene. The V and J ends lost 2 bases and 2 bases respectively, with 8 bases between them. The CDR3 covers 14 residues. In germline, CDR1 is SGHRS, CDR2 YFSETQ.

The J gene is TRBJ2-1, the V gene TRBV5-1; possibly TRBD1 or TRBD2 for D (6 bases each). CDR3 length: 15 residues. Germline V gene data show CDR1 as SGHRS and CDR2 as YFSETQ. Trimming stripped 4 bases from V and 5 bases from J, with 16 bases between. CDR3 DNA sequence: TGCGCCAGCAGCCGGGGGCTCACCGGGGACAATGAGCAGTTCTTC. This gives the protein CASSRGLTGDNEQFF.

CDR3 sequence reads: CASSQALTGELFF. The CDR3 nucleotides read TGTGCCAGCAGCCAAGCTCTCACCGGGGAGCTGTTTTTT. The rearrangement links TRBV3-1 (or the pseudogene TRBV3-2) to TRBJ2-2, with D uncertain. In germline, CDR1 is LGHDT, CDR2 YNNKEL (reference sequence). The CDR3 covers 13 residues. Deletions cut 1 base from V and 4 bases from J, with 4 bases between.

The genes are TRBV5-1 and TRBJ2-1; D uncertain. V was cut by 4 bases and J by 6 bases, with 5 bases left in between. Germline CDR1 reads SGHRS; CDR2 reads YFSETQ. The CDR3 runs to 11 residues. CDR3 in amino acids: CASSIVNEQFF. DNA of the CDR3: TGCGCCAGCAGCATCGTCAATGAGCAGTTCTTC.

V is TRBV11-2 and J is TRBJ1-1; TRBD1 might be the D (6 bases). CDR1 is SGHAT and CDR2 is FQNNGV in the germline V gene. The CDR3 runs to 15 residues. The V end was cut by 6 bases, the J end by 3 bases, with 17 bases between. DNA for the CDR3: TGTGCCAGCAGTCTAAGGGGGTTTCTCTACACTGAAGCTTTCTTT. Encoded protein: CASSLRGFLYTEAFF. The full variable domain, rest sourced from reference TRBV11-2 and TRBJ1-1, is EAGVAQSPRYKIIEKRQSVAFWCNPISGHATLYWYQQILGQGPKLLIQFQNNGVVDDSQLPKDRFSAERLKGVDSTLKIQPAKLEDSAVYLCASSLRGFLYTEAFFGQGTRLTVV.

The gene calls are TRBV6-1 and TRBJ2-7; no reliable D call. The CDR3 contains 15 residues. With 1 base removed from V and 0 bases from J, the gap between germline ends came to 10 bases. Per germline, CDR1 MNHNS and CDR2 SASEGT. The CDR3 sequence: CASSEVWATSYEQYF. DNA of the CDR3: TGTGCCAGCAGTGAAGTTTGGGCTACCTCCTACGAGCAGTACTTC.

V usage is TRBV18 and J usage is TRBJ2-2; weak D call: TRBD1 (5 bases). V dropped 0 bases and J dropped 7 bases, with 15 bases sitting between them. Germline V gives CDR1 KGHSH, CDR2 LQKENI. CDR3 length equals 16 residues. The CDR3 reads CASSPPISGSGGELFF. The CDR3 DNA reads TGTGCCAGCTCACCACCTATTTCAGGGTCCGGCGGGGAGCTGTTTTTT.

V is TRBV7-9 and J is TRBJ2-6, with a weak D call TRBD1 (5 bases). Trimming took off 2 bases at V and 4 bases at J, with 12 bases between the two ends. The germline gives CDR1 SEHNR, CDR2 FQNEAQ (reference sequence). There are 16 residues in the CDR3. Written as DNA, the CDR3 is TGTGCCAGCAGCTTACGAGGAACAGGAGGGGCCAACGTCCTGACTTTC. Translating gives CASSLRGTGGANVLTF.

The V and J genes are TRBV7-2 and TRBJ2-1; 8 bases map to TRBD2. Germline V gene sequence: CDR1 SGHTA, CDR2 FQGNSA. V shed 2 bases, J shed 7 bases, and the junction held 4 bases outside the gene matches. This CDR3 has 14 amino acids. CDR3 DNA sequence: TGTGCCAGCAGCTTACCGGGAGGGATAAATGAGCAGTTCTTC. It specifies CASSLPGGINEQFF.

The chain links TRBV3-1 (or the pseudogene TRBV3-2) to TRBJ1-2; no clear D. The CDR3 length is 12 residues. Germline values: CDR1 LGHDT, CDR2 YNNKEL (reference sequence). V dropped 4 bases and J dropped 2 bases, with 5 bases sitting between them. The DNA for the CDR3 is TGTGCCAGCAGCCTGGAGAACTATGGCTACACCTTC. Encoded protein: CASSLENYGYTF.